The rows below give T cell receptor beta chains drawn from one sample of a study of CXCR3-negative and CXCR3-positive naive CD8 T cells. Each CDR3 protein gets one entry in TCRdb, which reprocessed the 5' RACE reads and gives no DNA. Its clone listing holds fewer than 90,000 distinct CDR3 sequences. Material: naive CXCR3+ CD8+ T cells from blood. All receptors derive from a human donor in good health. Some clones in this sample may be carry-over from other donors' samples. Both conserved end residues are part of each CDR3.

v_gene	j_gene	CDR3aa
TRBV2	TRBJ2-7	CASSHPAGYGEQYF
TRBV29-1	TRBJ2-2	CRGSTFTTGELFF
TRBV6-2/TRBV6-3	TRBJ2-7	CASSYSRTDRAYYEQYF
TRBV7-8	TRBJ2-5	CASSRAGGGETQYF
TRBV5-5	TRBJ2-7	CASSLASVMSYEQYF
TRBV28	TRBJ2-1	CASSLLAETYNEQFF
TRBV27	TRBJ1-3	CASSPDFPPGNTIYF
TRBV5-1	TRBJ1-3	CASSGGEGAIYF
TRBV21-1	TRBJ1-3	CASSRGQRNSGNTIYF
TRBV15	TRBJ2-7	CATSSGRQVRYEQYF
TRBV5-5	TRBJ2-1	CASSWTSGGPGPYNEQFF
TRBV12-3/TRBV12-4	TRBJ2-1	CASSQSGQGLMQFF
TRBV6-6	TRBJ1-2	CASSYSLSDRDYEGYTF
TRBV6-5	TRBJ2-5	CASKGRWRGNLVETQYF
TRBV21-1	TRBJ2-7	CASSARTSGRILYF
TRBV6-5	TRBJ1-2	CASSYWQGAMYGYTF
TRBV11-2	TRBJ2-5	CASRTSTETQYF
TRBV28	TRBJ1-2	CASSLIMGARGYTF
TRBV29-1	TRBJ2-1	CSALAGGYNEQFF
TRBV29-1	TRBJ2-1	CSVEDWGTDSYNEQFF
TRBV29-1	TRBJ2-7	CSVEVGSSYEQYF
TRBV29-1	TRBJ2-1	CSVEGGLARTINEQFF
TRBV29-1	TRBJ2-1	CSVEGRVAGKPHNEQFF
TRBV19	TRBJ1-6	CASIDRELRGSPLHF
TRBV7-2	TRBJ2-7	CASSLGAESYEQYF
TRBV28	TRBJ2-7	CASSPDYLYEQYF
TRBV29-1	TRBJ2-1	CSVDGAGGPWNEQFF
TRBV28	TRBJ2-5	CASNSPPGRSETQYF
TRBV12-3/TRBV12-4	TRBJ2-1	CASTSVPYNEQFF
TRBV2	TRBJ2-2	CASSERRGQGNTGELFF
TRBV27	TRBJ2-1	CASSPSSPYNEQFF
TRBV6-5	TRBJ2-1	CASKPVDSNEQFF
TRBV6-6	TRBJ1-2	CASSPNPDRVYGYTF
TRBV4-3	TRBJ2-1	CASSQDLTSSYLYNEQFF
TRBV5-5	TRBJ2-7	CASIQTGDGEQYF
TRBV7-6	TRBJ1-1	CASSLSSNEAFF
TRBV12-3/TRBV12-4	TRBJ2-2	CASSFTTNTGELFF
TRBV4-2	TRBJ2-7	CASSQGFGSYEQYF
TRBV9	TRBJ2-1	CASSVAPAEGDEQFF
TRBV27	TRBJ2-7	CASSLRGPPGEQYF
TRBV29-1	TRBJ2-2	CSVDEGSGELFF
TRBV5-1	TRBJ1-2	CASSEYRGSDGYTF
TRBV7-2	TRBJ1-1	CASSGLRLEAFF
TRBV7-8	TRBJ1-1	CASSPRTGVSAEAFF
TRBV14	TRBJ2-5	CASSQGPGHQETQYF
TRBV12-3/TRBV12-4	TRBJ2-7	CASSSSDVHEQYF